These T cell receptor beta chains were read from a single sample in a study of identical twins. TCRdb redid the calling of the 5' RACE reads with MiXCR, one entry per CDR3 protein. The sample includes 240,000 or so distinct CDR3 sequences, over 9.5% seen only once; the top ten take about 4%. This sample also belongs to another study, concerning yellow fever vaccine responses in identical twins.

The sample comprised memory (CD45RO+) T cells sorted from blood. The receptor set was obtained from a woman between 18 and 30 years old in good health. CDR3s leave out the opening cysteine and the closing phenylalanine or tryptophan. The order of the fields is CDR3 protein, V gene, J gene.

ASSLARVRQETQY	TRBV7-9	TRBJ2-5
ASSYSAGMNTEAF	TRBV6-2/TRBV6-3	TRBJ1-1
SVEANRGRETQY	TRBV29-1	TRBJ2-5
SAREGQPQH	TRBV20-1	TRBJ1-5
ASSQGTTGQYGYT	TRBV3-1	TRBJ1-2
ASTSSQGSAKNIQY	TRBV28	TRBJ2-4
ASSLGGTGFYEQY	TRBV28	TRBJ2-7
ASRPLALGTEAF	TRBV19	TRBJ1-1
ASSQDRLGELF	TRBV4-3	TRBJ2-2
ASGLGTSGRARETQY	TRBV12-5	TRBJ2-5
ASTPSGAGAYEQY	TRBV5-6	TRBJ2-7
ASSLPGSSYNEQF	TRBV14	TRBJ2-1
ASSYSWYEGELF	TRBV6-5	TRBJ2-2
ASSPGNKVGIQY	TRBV14	TRBJ2-4
ASSATYEQY	TRBV11-2	TRBJ2-7
ASRTSGKGPGELF	TRBV5-1	TRBJ2-2
AISDPGQVGDEAF	TRBV10-3	TRBJ1-1
ATSRAGTSSYEQY	TRBV15	TRBJ2-7
SASSAEVLSYEQY	TRBV20-1	TRBJ2-7
ASSVIEWSGELF	TRBV11-2	TRBJ2-2
ASSRGQGSTSGSYNEQF	TRBV11-2	TRBJ2-1
ASSFAGKNSPLH	TRBV11-2	TRBJ1-6
SASLPGTGSPDEQY	TRBV20-1	TRBJ2-7
ASSWGGSYNEQF	TRBV5-4	TRBJ2-1
ASSQAVGGYT	TRBV6-2/TRBV6-3	TRBJ1-2
AISEGPEQY	TRBV10-3	TRBJ2-7
ASADTSTDTQY	TRBV2	TRBJ2-3